The 26 T cell receptor beta chains given below trace back to one sample, sequenced in a study of human T cells and chemical hapten exposure listed by TCRdb under 2021. Library preparation was by RACE. The data were produced on a NextSeq 500. TCRdb reworked the public reads: Q25 trimming with fastp, MiXCR clone assembly, productive beta chains retained. Entries that share a CDR3 protein sequence are merged under the most common genes and DNA. The sample table holds approximately 79,000 distinct CDR3 sequences, of which about 9% were seen once. Roughly 2.6% of the sample belongs to the ten largest clones. The time point tag for this specimen amounts to: pre-sensitization, week 0. The sample's treatment or condition, from its label and the paper: therapeutic diphenylcyclopropenone sensitization with weekly scalp DPC. The sequencing used whole blood, collected in connection with sensitization to the hapten diphenylcyclopropenone (DPC). The source of these receptors is a man aged 35 to 55 with alopecia areata. Some clones in this sample may be carry-over from other donors' samples.

The rearrangement joins TRBV4-2 to TRBJ2-3; D possibly corresponds to TRBD2 (6 bases). The CDR3 has 16 amino acids. V shed 1 base and J shed 1 base, with 12 bases lying between them. The germline CDR1 and CDR2 sequences are LGHNA and YNFKEQ. CDR3 nucleotides: TGTGCCAGCAGCCAAGGAGCCGGGAGCGGCACAGATACGCAGTATTTT. Its protein is CASSQGAGSGTDTQYF.

The V gene is TRBV4-2, the J gene TRBJ2-3; D is possibly TRBD1 (6 bases). The length of the CDR3 is 13 residues. The germline V gene encodes CDR1 LGHNA and CDR2 YNFKEQ. Trimming shortened V by 3 bases and J by 9 bases, and 13 bases separated the two germline ends. CDR3 region: CASSQDSAGTQYF. The CDR3 bases are TGTGCCAGCAGCCAGGACAGCGCTGGAACGCAGTATTTT.

This clonotype was seen a few times. The CDR3 DNA is TGTGCCAGCAGCCAACGAGACACCCTCGTGTACAATGAGCAGTTCTTC. Translating it yields CASSQRDTLVYNEQFF. The V call is TRBV14, the J call TRBJ2-1; D is unclear. The CDR3 contains 16 residues. Trimming took off 2 bases at V and 4 bases at J, with 15 bases between the two ends. Germline V gives CDR1 SGHDN, CDR2 FVKESK.

This clonotype turned up a few times. V usage is TRBV3-1 and J usage is TRBJ2-3, with D possibly matching TRBD2 (6 bases). V gave up 5 bases and J gave up 5 bases, with 23 bases separating them. The CDR3 length is 17 residues. The V gene's germline CDR1 is LGHDT and CDR2 YNNKEL (reference sequence). In nucleotides, the CDR3 is TGTGCCAGCAGCAAACCGCCCGGGACTCCTATGGTAGATACGCAGTATTTT. Translating it yields CASSKPPGTPMVDTQYF.

This clonotype was counted only a few times. The J gene is TRBJ1-3, the V gene TRBV30; TRBD1 is a possible D gene (5 bases). The V gene lost 8 bases and the J gene lost 2 bases, with 16 bases spanning the gap. The germline CDR1 and CDR2 sequences are GTSNPN and SVGIG (reference sequence). The CDR3 consists of 14 residues. CDR3 loop: CARNDLGAGNTIYF. CDR3 in DNA: TGTGCCCGGAACGACTTGGGGGCTGGAAACACCATATATTTT. The full variable domain, in which reference TRBV30 and TRBJ1-3 provide the parts outside the CDR3, is SQTIHQWPATLVQPVGSPLSLECTVEGTSNPNLYWYRQAAGRGLQLLFYSVGIGQISSEVPQNLSASRPQDRQFILSSKKLLLSDSGFYLCARNDLGAGNTIYFGEGSWLTVV.

In this sample, this clonotype turned up many times. The V and J genes are TRBV27 and TRBJ1-1; D is uncertain. This CDR3 spans 15 amino acids. Germline V gene sequence: CDR1 MNHEY, CDR2 SMNVEV (reference sequence). V shed 0 bases and J shed 1 base, with 9 bases lying between them. CDR3 sequence (DNA): TGTGCCAGCAGTTTATCGCTGGGCGCGAACACTGAAGCTTTCTTT. It translates to CASSLSLGANTEAFF.

This clonotype showed up just a few times. The chain uses TRBV5-6 and TRBJ2-5; a possible D gene is TRBD1 (6 bases). Trimming removed 3 bases at V and 2 bases at J, with 20 bases between. The length of the CDR3 is 17 residues. Germline assignment: CDR1 SGHDT and CDR2 YYEEEE. The CDR3 DNA reads as TGTGCCAGCAGCTCGATCTCTCCAGGGGCCGGTCAAGAGACCCAGTACTTC. It yields the protein CASSSISPGAGQETQYF.

This clonotype was picked up many times. J is TRBJ1-6 and V is TRBV7-2; D remains ambiguous. The germline CDR1 and CDR2 sequences are SGHTA and FQGNSA. The CDR3 sequence is 13 residues long. V dropped 5 bases and J dropped 8 bases, with 10 bases sitting between them. In nucleotides, the CDR3 is TGTGCCAGCAGCCGACCGATTGATTCACCCCTCCACTTT. Translating it yields CASSRPIDSPLHF.

This clonotype was seen ten or more times. The chain has TRBV12-3 or TRBV12-4 and TRBJ1-1; a possible D gene is TRBD1 (6 bases). CDR3 size: 17 residues. Trimming shortened V by 3 bases and J by 0 bases, and 17 bases separated the two germline ends. CDR3 coding DNA: TGTGCCAGCAGTTTGGGGGCAGGGGCCGTTTTGAACACTGAAGCTTTCTTT. Its translation: CASSLGAGAVLNTEAFF.

The rearrangement joins TRBV28 to TRBJ1-5; D unresolved. CDR3 size: 16 residues. Between the trimmed V and J ends, which lost 3 bases and 2 bases, there was a span of 14 bases. Per the germline V gene, CDR1 is MDHEN and CDR2 is SYDVKM. In DNA form, the CDR3 reads TGTGCCAGCAGTTTCAGTGAACCCTGGGGCAATCAGCCCCAGCATTTT. The encoded protein is CASSFSEPWGNQPQHF.

This clonotype was seen ten or more times. The V call is TRBV6-5, the J call TRBJ1-3; 9 nucleotides align to TRBD1. The V gene's germline CDR1 is MNHEY and CDR2 SVGAGI. This CDR3 region has 17 residues. V was pared by 2 bases and J by 4 bases, with 9 bases of the junction left unmatched. The CDR3 protein is CASSYSPGTGTGNTIYF. In DNA, the CDR3 is TGTGCCAGCAGTTACAGTCCCGGGACAGGGACCGGAAACACCATATATTTT.

The gene calls are TRBV19 and TRBJ2-1; 7 bases agree with TRBD2. Germline V gene sequence: CDR1 LNHDA, CDR2 SQIVND (reference sequence). The CDR3 contains 14 residues. After removal of 5 bases from V and 7 bases from J, the junction contained 8 bases not matched to a gene. The chain's CDR3 is CASSFETSQNEQFF. CDR3 in DNA: TGTGCCAGTAGTTTTGAGACTAGCCAAAATGAGCAGTTCTTC.

The rearrangement links TRBV7-6 to TRBJ1-1, with a weak D call TRBD1 (6 bases). The CDR3 is 14 residues long. Germline V gives CDR1 SGHVS, CDR2 FNYEAQ. V dropped 3 bases and J dropped 2 bases, with 10 bases sitting between them. Here the CDR3 reads CASSLDSGNTEAFF. CDR3 in DNA: TGTGCCAGCAGCTTGGACAGTGGAAACACTGAAGCTTTCTTT.

This clonotype was seen at least ten times. V gene TRBV4-2 combines with J gene TRBJ1-2; no clear D gene. CDR3 length equals 16 residues. The ends were cut back, 0 bases at V and 4 bases at J, with 15 bases in the middle. Germline CDR1 reads LGHNA; CDR2 reads YNFKEQ. CDR3 nucleotide sequence: TGTGCCAGCAGCCAAGATCGGGCAGGAGACCCCTATGGCTACACCTTC. This encodes CASSQDRAGDPYGYTF.

This clonotype has a count of ten or more. The chain couples TRBV20-1 to TRBJ1-6, with D perhaps matching TRBD1 (5 bases). V shed 3 bases and J shed 8 bases, with 17 bases lying between them. The CDR3 runs 15 residues. CDR1 and CDR2 (germline): DFQATT, SNEGSKA (reference sequence). The CDR3 reads CSASRPDPQDSPLHF. As DNA, the CDR3 is TGCAGTGCTAGTAGGCCAGACCCACAGGATTCACCCCTCCACTTT.

This clonotype was counted many times. The J gene is TRBJ1-1, the V gene TRBV7-2, with D maybe TRBD1 (6 bases). CDR1 is SGHTA, CDR2 FQGNSA, per germline. With 5 bases removed from V and 8 bases from J, the gap between germline ends came to 15 bases. The CDR3 is made up of 13 amino acids. The chain's CDR3 is CASSPAQGIEAFF. CDR3 sequence (DNA): TGTGCCAGCAGCCCGGCCCAGGGGATAGAAGCTTTCTTT.

This chain uses TRBV6-6 with TRBJ2-4, with D tentatively TRBD1 (6 bases). V lost 8 bases and J 0 bases, leaving 11 bases between the germline ends. This CDR3 has 14 residues. Germline values: CDR1 MNHNY, CDR2 SVGAGI (reference sequence). The DNA of the CDR3 is TGTGCCAGCGCAGGGACACTAGCCAAAAACATTCAGTACTTC. As protein: CASAGTLAKNIQYF.

The chain combines TRBV20-1 with TRBJ2-3, with D hard to call. Trimming pared 3 bases from V and 6 bases from J, leaving 13 bases between. CDR1 is DFQATT, CDR2 SNEGSKA, per germline (reference sequence). The CDR3 is 13 residues long. In nucleotides, the CDR3 is TGCAGTGCTAGTAAGGTCGTGGGTGATACGCAGTATTTT. Translated, it gives CSASKVVGDTQYF.

The chain carries TRBV4-3 and TRBJ2-3; 9 nucleotides align to TRBD1. V dropped 8 bases and J dropped 0; count of bases not matched to a gene: 6. The CDR3 runs to 15 residues. CDR1 is LGHNA and CDR2 is YSLEER in the germline V gene. The CDR3 is CASSGGTGSTDTQYF. CDR3 sequence (DNA): TGCGCCAGCTCCGGAGGGACAGGGAGCACAGATACGCAGTATTTT.

In its sample, this clonotype was seen a few times. The chain recombines TRBV19 with TRBJ2-4; D not resolved. The length of the CDR3 is 12 residues. Trimming pared 6 bases from V and 5 bases from J, leaving 8 bases between. CDR1 LNHDA and CDR2 SQIVND come from the germline V gene (reference sequence). CDR3 in amino acids: CASSKTENIQYF. Here the CDR3 DNA reads TGTGCCAGTAGCAAAACAGAAAACATTCAGTACTTC.

This clonotype was detected many times. This chain connects TRBV5-6 to TRBJ1-1, with a tentative D call TRBD1 (6 bases). V lost 4 bases, J lost 5 bases, and 21 bases lay in between. Germline V gene sequence: CDR1 SGHDT, CDR2 YYEEEE. The CDR3 spans 16 residues. CDR3 region: CASSDDRKGTRTEAFF. The CDR3 DNA sequence: TGTGCCAGCAGCGACGACAGGAAGGGCACTAGGACTGAAGCTTTCTTT.

The table lists this clonotype with many counts. This rearrangement joins TRBV10-3 to TRBJ1-2; D gene unclear. Germline lookup yields CDR1 ENHRY and CDR2 SYGVKD. The CDR3 totals 15 residues. Trimming took off 3 bases at V and 4 bases at J, with 15 bases between the two ends. CDR3 region: CAISDATAMAYGYTF. CDR3 nucleotide sequence: TGTGCCATCAGTGATGCGACGGCAATGGCCTATGGCTACACCTTC.

This clonotype was recorded a few times. The CDR3 nucleotides are TGTGCCAGCAGCTTAGCCGGGGACACCGTCGCCCTCCACTTT. This gives the protein CASSLAGDTVALHF. This chain links TRBV7-9 with TRBJ1-6, with TRBD1 as a possible D gene (6 bases). The CDR3 runs 14 residues. CDR1 and CDR2 (germline): SEHNR, FQNEAQ (reference sequence). V lost 0 bases to trimming and J lost 14 bases, with 14 bases between them.

This clonotype was observed a handful of times. This rearrangement joins TRBV19 to TRBJ2-5; D might be TRBD1 (7 bases). CDR1 is LNHDA, CDR2 SQIVND, per germline (reference sequence). CDR3 size: 14 residues. Trimming cost V 6 bases and J 2 bases, with 13 bases left between them. As DNA, the CDR3 is TGTGCCAGTAGGAGGCGGGGACAGCAAGAGACCCAGTACTTC. Its protein is CASRRRGQQETQYF.

In its sample, this clonotype was seen many times. This sequence joins TRBV7-2 and TRBJ1-5; no reliable D call. Germline values: CDR1 SGHTA, CDR2 FQGNSA. The CDR3 runs to 15 residues. The V and J ends lost 5 bases and 2 bases respectively, with 13 bases between them. CDR3 residues: CASSLRGLGNQPQHF. As DNA, the CDR3 is TGTGCCAGCAGCCTGAGAGGGCTTGGCAATCAGCCCCAGCATTTT.

This clonotype was recorded at least ten times. V and J are TRBV12-3 or TRBV12-4 and TRBJ2-6; 8 positions agree with TRBD2. The V and J ends lost 5 bases and 3 bases, in that order; junction bases with no gene match: 9. This CDR3 is built from 17 residues. This CDR3 reads CASSPARGEGGANVLTF. Written as DNA, the CDR3 is TGTGCCAGCAGTCCGGCGCGGGGGGAAGGTGGGGCCAACGTCCTGACTTTC.